This T cell receptor beta chain was recovered during a study of cytomegalovirus exposure and HLA in healthy donors. Whole-study findings and limits: Cytomegalovirus status, reportedly, was diagnosed with high specificity and sensitivity by the classifier. 150 or so TCR beta chains were listed as cytomegalovirus-associated. Earlier analysis found most TCR beta V segments productive about 87% or about 30% of the time.

The PCR ran on 60 Vbeta and 13 Jbeta primers. Measured with immunoSEQ multiplex PCR; TCRdb has only the in-frame clones, and not every one. This table holds roughly 97,000 clones, about three quarters found once. This clone has only a few counts. Its antigen remains unidentified. The V end was cut by 0 bases, the J end by 8 bases, with 11 bases between. Germline lookup yields CDR1 SGHNT and CDR2 YYREEE (reference sequence). The CDR3 runs to 13 residues. The receptor comes from a man in his forties in good health and CMV-seronegative. The V call is TRBV5-4, the J call TRBJ1-1; D gene unclear. Specimen: PBMCs. In nucleotides, the CDR3 is TGTGCCAGCAGCTTGGCGTCAGACTTAGAAGCTTTCTTT. It encodes CASSLASDLEAFF.